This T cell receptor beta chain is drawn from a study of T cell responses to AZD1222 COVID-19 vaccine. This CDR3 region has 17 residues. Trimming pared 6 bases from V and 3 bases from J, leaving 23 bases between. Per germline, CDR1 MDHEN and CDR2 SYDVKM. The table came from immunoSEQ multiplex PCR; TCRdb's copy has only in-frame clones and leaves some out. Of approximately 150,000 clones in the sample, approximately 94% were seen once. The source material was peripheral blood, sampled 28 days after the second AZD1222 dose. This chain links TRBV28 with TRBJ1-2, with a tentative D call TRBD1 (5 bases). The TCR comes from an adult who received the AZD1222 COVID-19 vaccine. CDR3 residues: CASSPHGMGGRDYGYTF. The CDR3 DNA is TGTGCCAGCAGCCCGCACGGGATGGGGGGTAGGGACTATGGCTACACCTTC.